Sequencing of this T cell receptor beta chain was carried out in a study of spatial heterogeneity in lung cancer. Study summary: Sequencing consistently turned up more beta-chain sequences than alpha-chain sequences. Study results and caveats: Ubiquitous expanded tumor TCRs were seen in blood more at resection than at follow-up.

About this clonotype itself: Its antigen is unknown.

Time point in this sample: blood at routine non-recurrence follow-up after resection. Extraction of whole RNA from tumor, nontumor lung or frozen PBMC preceded unsorted sequencing. The V gene lost 4 bases and the J gene lost 1 base, with 11 bases spanning the gap. This CDR3 region has 14 residues. CDR1 LGHDT and CDR2 YNNKEL come from the germline V gene (reference sequence). TCR cDNA molecules were tagged individually, and each one carried a unique molecular identifier. TCRdb ran MiXCR on the 5' RACE reads and lists one entry per CDR3 protein. Altogether 25,000 to 35,000 distinct CDR3 sequences are present, 5% to 5.5% being singletons, with the ten largest covering roughly a quarter.

The genes are TRBV3-1 and TRBJ2-7, with no clear D. This sample comprised PBMCs, obtained at follow-up. The receptor was isolated from a female donor with early-stage non-small cell lung cancer. In DNA, the CDR3 is TGTGCCAGCAGCCCATCAGAAGGTTCCTACGAGCAGTACTTC. Encoded protein: CASSPSEGSYEQYF.